This entry concerns a single T cell receptor (beta chain). Its antigen is unknown. Primers included in the PCR were 60 Vbeta and 13 Jbeta primers. The assay was immunoSEQ multiplex PCR, and TCRdb's table has in-frame clones only and misses some. The sample includes 150,000 to 200,000 clones, roughly 86% of them seen just once. The data derive from a study of cytomegalovirus exposure and HLA in healthy donors. It was healthy bone marrow donors who served as donors. While unrecorded immune exposures were likely, the donors were nominally healthy when sampled. Study-level results: Among the CMV-associated chains, three were confirmed in vitro as specific for CMV antigens. Indistinguishable V segments such as TRBV6-2 and TRBV6-3 were excluded.

Per germline, CDR1 SGHRS and CDR2 YFSETQ. CDR3 size: 16 residues. V gave up 1 base and J gave up 2 bases, with 10 bases separating them. Material: PBMCs. This sequence joins TRBV5-1 and TRBJ2-6; D perhaps matches TRBD2 (5 bases). The clonotype was recovered from a woman younger than 35 in good health and CMV-seronegative. In DNA form, the CDR3 reads TGCGCCAGCAGCTTGCAGGTCGGGACTGGGGCCAACGTCCTGACTTTC. This codes for CASSLQVGTGANVLTF.